This TCR beta chain is drawn from a study of cytomegalovirus exposure and HLA in healthy donors. General observations from the study: Diagnosis of cytomegalovirus status made by the classifier reportedly showed high specificity and sensitivity. Researchers reported that three CMV-associated chains were confirmed in vitro as CMV antigen-specific.

The donors were in the approximately 120-subject validation cohort; that cohort was separate from the 666-subject first cohort. Some clones are missing from TCRdb's copy, which holds only in-frame ones; the method was immunoSEQ multiplex PCR. This sample yields roughly 130,000 clones, of which roughly 91% are seen a single time; about 3.7% belongs to the top ten. The length of the CDR3 is 15 residues. Unmatched junction bases numbered 6, after V lost 1 base and J lost 8 bases. Germline V gene data show CDR1 as LGHNA and CDR2 as YNFKEQ. Note on this clone: Its matching antigen is unknown.

The chain is built from TRBV4-2 and TRBJ1-5, with 9 bases matching TRBD1. The sample consisted of PBMCs. The TCR sequence derives from a young man in good health and CMV-seronegative. For the CDR3, the DNA is TGTGCCAGCAGCCAAGGGACAGGGGTTGGGGAGCCCCAGCATTTT. This sequence encodes CASSQGTGVGEPQHF.